The next 19 T cell receptor beta chains were all read from a single sample in a study of identical twins. MiXCR, run by TCRdb on the 5' RACE reads, gives a single entry per CDR3 protein. There are 250,000 to 350,000 distinct CDR3 sequences in the sample; 9.5% occur only once, and around 7.1% lies in the top ten. The same specimen was also included in a second study, on yellow fever vaccine responses in identical twins.

Sequencing input: CD8+ T cells sorted from blood. The receptors were gathered from a woman aged 18-29 years in good health.

CDR3 bases: TGTGCCAGCAGTTTAGAATTTGGTGGCACAGATACGCAGTATTTT. Translation gives CASSLEFGGTDTQYF. The chain has TRBV12-3 or TRBV12-4 and TRBJ2-3; D gene ambiguous. V lost 1 base to trimming and J lost 1 base, with 9 bases between them. CDR3 length: 15 amino acids.

This clonotype was seen many times. The CDR3, as DNA: TGTGCCAGCAGCGGAGACAGGCGTGCTAACTATGGCTACACCTTC. Its translation: CASSGDRRANYGYTF. The chain recombines TRBV9 with TRBJ1-2; tentatively, D is TRBD1 (6 bases). V lost 3 bases, J lost 0 bases, and 12 bases lay in between. Germline V gives CDR1 SGDLS, CDR2 YYNGEE. The CDR3 sequence is 15 residues long.

In this sample, this clonotype turned up a few times. J is TRBJ1-6 and V is TRBV6-1; unclear D gene. Between the trimmed V and J ends, which lost 2 bases and 6 bases, there was a span of 8 bases. The germline gives CDR1 MNHNS, CDR2 SASEGT. CDR3 length equals 14 residues. Here the CDR3 DNA reads TGTGCCAGCAGTGAATGGGCACCTAATTCACCCCTCCACTTT. Its translation is CASSEWAPNSPLHF.

Here the CDR3 reads CATQKRDYNEQFF. The CDR3 region has the DNA TGTGCCACACAGAAGCGGGATTACAATGAGCAGTTCTTC. The chain recombines TRBV15 with TRBJ2-1; 7 nucleotides agree with TRBD2. The trim removed 9 bases at V and 4 bases at J, leaving 6 bases unmatched. The germline CDR1 and CDR2 sequences are LNHNV and YYDKDF (reference sequence). This CDR3 spans 13 amino acids.

This clonotype has a count of ten or more. The rearrangement uses TRBV4-3 and TRBJ2-1; 9 nucleotides match TRBD1. This CDR3 has 16 amino acids. With 0 bases clipped from V and 7 bases from J, the junction kept 7 bases outside the gene matches. Germline V gene lookup returns CDR1 LGHNA and CDR2 YSLEER. The CDR3 is CASSQDIGQGMNEQFF. CDR3 DNA: TGCGCCAGCAGCCAAGATATAGGACAGGGGATGAATGAGCAGTTCTTC.

In its sample, this clonotype was seen many times. The chain joins TRBV7-8 to TRBJ2-7; maybe TRBD2 (5 bases). This CDR3 spans 14 amino acids. Deletions cut 5 bases from V and 3 bases from J, with 14 bases between. The germline V gene has CDR1 SGHVS and CDR2 FQNEAQ. The CDR3 DNA reads TGTGCCAGCAGCCCAATCGTGGGGAGCTACGAGCAGTACTTC. As protein: CASSPIVGSYEQYF.

The chain is built from TRBV5-1 and TRBJ2-1, with 7 bases identical to TRBD2. CDR1 SGHRS and CDR2 YFSETQ come from the germline V gene. The V and J ends lost 4 bases and 9 bases, in that order; junction bases with no gene match: 1. The CDR3 length is 11 residues. DNA of the CDR3: TGCGCCAGCAGCCGCGGGGGTGAGCAGTTCTTC. Translation gives CASSRGGEQFF. Complete variable domain (other parts from reference TRBV5-1 and TRBJ2-1): KAGVTQTPRYLIKTRGQQVTLSCSPISGHRSVSWYQQTPGQGLQFLFEYFSETQRNKGNFPGRFSGRQFSNSRSEMNVSTLELGDSALYLCASSRGGEQFFGPGTRLTVL.

This clonotype showed up many times. The gene calls are TRBV12-3 or TRBV12-4 and TRBJ2-7; 9 bases are a match to TRBD1. This CDR3 contains 14 residues. V lost 7 bases to trimming and J lost 3 bases; unmatched junction nucleotides: 7. The CDR3 spells CASKSGTGSYEQYF. The CDR3 DNA sequence: TGTGCCAGCAAATCCGGGACAGGGAGCTACGAGCAGTACTTC.

This clonotype was counted between two and nine times. The V gene is TRBV7-6, the J gene TRBJ2-1, with D perhaps matching TRBD1 or TRBD2 (5 bases each). The CDR3 contains 16 residues. The V and J ends lost 2 bases and 6 bases respectively, with 17 bases between them. Per germline, CDR1 SGHVS and CDR2 FNYEAQ. The CDR3 DNA is TGTGCCAGCAGCTTACCTGGGGGAAACCCACCCAATGAGCAGTTCTTC. Protein sequence: CASSLPGGNPPNEQFF.

There are a few counts of this clonotype. The chain joins TRBV28 to TRBJ2-7; TRBD2 is a possible D gene (5 bases). Trimming took off 7 bases at V and 1 base at J, with 14 bases between the two ends. CDR1 and CDR2 from the germline V gene are MDHEN and SYDVKM. CDR3 length equals 14 residues. CDR3 nucleotides: TGTGCCAGCATTGAGGGCCTTCGGTCCTACGAGCAGTACTTC. Its translation: CASIEGLRSYEQYF.

This clonotype showed up just a few times. The chain employs TRBV10-3 and TRBJ1-1; the match to TRBD1 covers 11 bases. The J segment lost 0 bases and the V segment lost 2 bases, leaving 5 bases of the junction unmatched. Germline CDR1 ENHRY, CDR2 SYGVKD. The CDR3 covers 17 residues. The CDR3 loop reads CAISENRDRGMNTEAFF. The CDR3 nucleotides read TGTGCCATCAGTGAGAATAGGGACAGGGGGATGAACACTGAAGCTTTCTTT.

The gene calls are TRBV11-2 and TRBJ2-1, with D possibly being TRBD1 (7 bases). Germline CDR1 reads SGHAT; CDR2 reads FQNNGV. This CDR3 comprises 14 residues. Trimming took 1 base from V and 8 from J, leaving 12 bases between them. The CDR3 spells CASSLGPGGYEQFF. The CDR3 region has the DNA TGTGCCAGCAGCTTAGGCCCAGGGGGGTATGAGCAGTTCTTC. The entire variable domain, with the rest obtained from reference TRBV11-2 and TRBJ2-1, is as follows: EAGVAQSPRYKIIEKRQSVAFWCNPISGHATLYWYQQILGQGPKLLIQFQNNGVVDDSQLPKDRFSAERLKGVDSTLKIQPAKLEDSAVYLCASSLGPGGYEQFFGPGTRLTVL.

This clonotype has a count of ten or more. The chain has TRBV7-9 and TRBJ1-1; TRBD1 matches 9 bases. Trimming cost V 5 bases and J 3 bases; bases outside gene matches: 10. The length of the CDR3 is 16 residues. Germline CDR1 is SEHNR and CDR2 is FQNEAQ (reference sequence). CDR3 nucleotides: TGTGCCAGCAGCCCACTCAACAGGGGGCGGGACACTGAAGCTTTCTTT. This codes for CASSPLNRGRDTEAFF.

This clonotype occurred a few times. This rearrangement joins TRBV5-8 to TRBJ2-7, with 10 positions matching TRBD1. Germline CDR1 reads SGHTS; CDR2 reads YDEGEE. The CDR3 extends over 15 amino acids. V lost 5 bases and J lost 4; bases outside the gene matches: 9. DNA for the CDR3: TGTGCCAGCAGAAGAAGGGACAGGGGTTGGTACGAGCAGTACTTC. Amino acids: CASRRRDRGWYEQYF.

This clonotype showed up just a few times. V is TRBV7-8 and J is TRBJ2-2, with TRBD2 matching 9 bases. Germline V gene sequence: CDR1 SGHVS, CDR2 FQNEAQ. This CDR3 has 19 residues. The trim removed 2 bases at V and 0 bases at J, leaving 10 bases unmatched. DNA of the CDR3: TGTGCCAGCAGCTTACTTAAGGCGGGAGGGCCCTCGAACACCGGGGAGCTGTTTTTT. Translation gives CASSLLKAGGPSNTGELFF.

This clonotype occurred many times. The gene calls are TRBV7-9 and TRBJ2-7; D not certain. CDR1 is SEHNR and CDR2 is FQNEAQ in the germline V gene (reference sequence). CDR3 length equals 11 residues. The V end was cut by 4 bases, the J end by 3 bases, with 4 bases between. In nucleotides, the CDR3 is TGTGCCAGCAGCTCCTTCTACGAGCAGTACTTC. Translation: CASSSFYEQYF. Together with reference TRBV7-9 and TRBJ2-7, the CDR3 gives the full variable domain: DTGVSQNPRHKITKRGQNVTFRCDPISEHNRLYWYRQTLGQGPEFLTYFQNEAQLEKSRLLSDRFSAERPKGSFSTLEIQRTEQGDSAMYLCASSSFYEQYFGPGTRLTVT.

This clonotype has at least ten counts. The J gene is TRBJ1-2, the V gene TRBV29-1; a possible D gene is TRBD1 (6 bases). V was clipped by 7 bases and J by 5 bases, with 17 bases between them. The CDR3 has 13 residues. Germline V gene data show CDR1 as SQVTM and CDR2 as ANQGSEA. The CDR3 loop reads CSAEGGSEYGYTF. CDR3 bases: TGCAGCGCTGAGGGGGGGAGTGAGTATGGCTACACCTTC. The whole variable domain, filled in from reference TRBV29-1 and TRBJ1-2, reads SAVISQKPSRDICQRGTSLTIQCQVDSQVTMMFWYRQQPGQSLTLIATANQGSEATYESGFVIDKFPISRPNLTFSTLTVSNMSPEDSSIYLCSAEGGSEYGYTFGSGTRLTVV.

This clonotype was recorded at least ten times. This chain connects TRBV15 to TRBJ2-1; TRBD1 matches 8 bases. Germline CDR1 LNHNV, CDR2 YYDKDF (reference sequence). The CDR3 covers 18 residues. The V segment lost 0 bases and the J segment 8 bases; nucleotides outside the gene matches: 15. The CDR3 region is CATSRELGSWTGRDEQFF. The CDR3 DNA reads TGTGCCACCAGCAGAGAGTTGGGTTCCTGGACAGGGCGGGATGAGCAGTTCTTC.

This clonotype was counted a few times. This chain links TRBV14 with TRBJ2-1; D uncertain. Trimming removed 4 bases from V and 1 base from J, with 8 bases in between. The CDR3 extends over 14 amino acids. Germline assignment: CDR1 SGHDN and CDR2 FVKESK. CDR3 nucleotides: TGTGCCAGCAGCCGACTCCGGTCCTACAATGAGCAGTTCTTC. Translating gives CASSRLRSYNEQFF.